Listed below are T cell receptor beta chains from one sample, sequenced in a study of blood T cell repertoires in COVID-19. Using immunoSEQ multiplex PCR, the repertoire was profiled, and TCRdb retains in-frame clones only, with some absent. The sample shows 150,000 to 200,000 clones, 88% of them seen only once. Material for sequencing was peripheral blood. Every receptor here comes from a human donor in a cohort sampled during active COVID-19. Both conserved end residues are trimmed from each CDR3. Fields, in order: V gene, J gene, CDR3 protein.

v_gene: TRBV11-3; j_gene: TRBJ2-5; CDR3aa: ASSSGKNQMETQY
v_gene: TRBV3-1/TRBV3-2; j_gene: TRBJ2-7; CDR3aa: ASSPPGLAGGQPYEQY
v_gene: TRBV5-1; j_gene: TRBJ2-3; CDR3aa: ASSKGQGGDTQY
v_gene: TRBV5-6; j_gene: TRBJ1-5; CDR3aa: ASSLQGVGNQPQH
v_gene: TRBV9; j_gene: TRBJ1-2; CDR3aa: ASSPNTYGYT
v_gene: TRBV6-5; j_gene: TRBJ2-3; CDR3aa: ASGYRATDTQY
v_gene: TRBV5-1; j_gene: TRBJ2-7; CDR3aa: ASSLSQGTGEQY
v_gene: TRBV18; j_gene: TRBJ1-3; CDR3aa: ASSPQGTGAGNTIY
v_gene: TRBV3-1/TRBV3-2; j_gene: TRBJ2-2; CDR3aa: ASSQDVGRWGGQDTGELF
v_gene: TRBV19; j_gene: TRBJ2-2; CDR3aa: ASSQQGALRAGELF
v_gene: TRBV7-8; j_gene: TRBJ1-2; CDR3aa: ASSSPLGGANYGYT
v_gene: TRBV19; j_gene: TRBJ2-1; CDR3aa: ASSKNRDRYNEQF
v_gene: TRBV3-1/TRBV3-2; j_gene: TRBJ1-1; CDR3aa: ASGRTIFTEAF
v_gene: TRBV25-1; j_gene: TRBJ1-5; CDR3aa: ASSARGLGQPQH
v_gene: TRBV25-1; j_gene: TRBJ1-5; CDR3aa: ASSRTGNQPQH
v_gene: TRBV2; j_gene: TRBJ2-3; CDR3aa: ASRAGSTDTQY
v_gene: TRBV1; j_gene: TRBJ2-3; CDR3aa: TSSQGLAGGTDTQY
v_gene: TRBV5-4; j_gene: TRBJ2-5; CDR3aa: ASSPTSGGVETQY
v_gene: TRBV5-4; j_gene: TRBJ1-2; CDR3aa: ASSLGALTGAGSYGYT
v_gene: TRBV6-5; j_gene: TRBJ1-2; CDR3aa: ATRPRQGRTYGYT
v_gene: TRBV7-2; j_gene: TRBJ2-5; CDR3aa: ASSLGFQFLETQY
v_gene: TRBV9; j_gene: TRBJ1-3; CDR3aa: ASSVGWSSGNTIY
v_gene: TRBV29-1; j_gene: TRBJ1-3; CDR3aa: SARQGSSGNTIY
v_gene: TRBV24-1; j_gene: TRBJ2-7; CDR3aa: ATSDSGKGYEQY
v_gene: TRBV24-1; j_gene: TRBJ2-2; CDR3aa: ATSAGVATGELF
v_gene: TRBV15; j_gene: TRBJ2-7; CDR3aa: ATSRAPSGGADDEQY
v_gene: TRBV7-6; j_gene: TRBJ2-3; CDR3aa: ASSLSGLPDTQY
v_gene: TRBV21-1; j_gene: TRBJ1-2; CDR3aa: ASSKLMGAGYT
v_gene: TRBV19; j_gene: TRBJ2-3; CDR3aa: ASSPPSRGSDTQY
v_gene: TRBV2; j_gene: TRBJ2-2; CDR3aa: ASSEVGLAVTGELF
v_gene: TRBV9; j_gene: TRBJ2-4; CDR3aa: ASSVGGQGMGNIQY
v_gene: TRBV21-1; j_gene: TRBJ2-3; CDR3aa: ASSKKGLAIDTQY
v_gene: TRBV10-3; j_gene: TRBJ2-1; CDR3aa: AIRPGTASGSSYNEQF
v_gene: TRBV9; j_gene: TRBJ2-1; CDR3aa: ASSVAGGSYNEQF
v_gene: TRBV20-1; j_gene: TRBJ2-2; CDR3aa: SASPLAENTGELF
v_gene: TRBV19; j_gene: TRBJ1-3; CDR3aa: ASSVTGTGGNTIY
v_gene: TRBV7-9; j_gene: TRBJ2-7; CDR3aa: ASSLGLRDSTYEQY
v_gene: TRBV11-2; j_gene: TRBJ2-1; CDR3aa: ASSLAAGGWYNEQF
v_gene: TRBV5-1; j_gene: TRBJ2-3; CDR3aa: ASSRRSPTDTQY
v_gene: TRBV4-1; j_gene: TRBJ1-2; CDR3aa: ASSQVLQSGYT
v_gene: TRBV12-5; j_gene: TRBJ2-5; CDR3aa: ASGPEVGTQY
v_gene: TRBV14; j_gene: TRBJ2-2; CDR3aa: ASSQGLHTGELF
v_gene: TRBV9; j_gene: TRBJ1-1; CDR3aa: ASSAEPRGEAF
v_gene: TRBV6-6; j_gene: TRBJ2-7; CDR3aa: ASSSPNSSSWEQY
v_gene: TRBV18; j_gene: TRBJ1-4; CDR3aa: ASSPGQGIEKLF
v_gene: TRBV7-2; j_gene: TRBJ1-5; CDR3aa: ASSFQGASNQPQH
v_gene: TRBV19; j_gene: TRBJ2-1; CDR3aa: ASSPGAGDNNEQF
v_gene: TRBV11-1; j_gene: TRBJ2-7; CDR3aa: ASSLGQGATYEQY
v_gene: TRBV10-3; j_gene: TRBJ2-1; CDR3aa: AISGSGTESYNEQF
v_gene: TRBV12-5; j_gene: TRBJ2-1; CDR3aa: ASAPPGTSGLRTNEQF
v_gene: TRBV21-1; j_gene: TRBJ2-7; CDR3aa: ASNKLGQGRSSYEQY
v_gene: TRBV5-6; j_gene: TRBJ1-5; CDR3aa: ASSLRGPNQPQH
v_gene: TRBV2; j_gene: TRBJ2-7; CDR3aa: ASRLAYEQY
v_gene: TRBV11-3; j_gene: TRBJ2-3; CDR3aa: ASSFRDGTDTQY
v_gene: TRBV9; j_gene: TRBJ2-3; CDR3aa: ASSAGDRDTDTQY
v_gene: TRBV5-1; j_gene: TRBJ2-5; CDR3aa: ASSPGHQGIVSVLTQY
v_gene: TRBV30; j_gene: TRBJ1-1; CDR3aa: AWLPGTGLNTEAF
v_gene: TRBV19; j_gene: TRBJ2-7; CDR3aa: ASSIADTGYEQY